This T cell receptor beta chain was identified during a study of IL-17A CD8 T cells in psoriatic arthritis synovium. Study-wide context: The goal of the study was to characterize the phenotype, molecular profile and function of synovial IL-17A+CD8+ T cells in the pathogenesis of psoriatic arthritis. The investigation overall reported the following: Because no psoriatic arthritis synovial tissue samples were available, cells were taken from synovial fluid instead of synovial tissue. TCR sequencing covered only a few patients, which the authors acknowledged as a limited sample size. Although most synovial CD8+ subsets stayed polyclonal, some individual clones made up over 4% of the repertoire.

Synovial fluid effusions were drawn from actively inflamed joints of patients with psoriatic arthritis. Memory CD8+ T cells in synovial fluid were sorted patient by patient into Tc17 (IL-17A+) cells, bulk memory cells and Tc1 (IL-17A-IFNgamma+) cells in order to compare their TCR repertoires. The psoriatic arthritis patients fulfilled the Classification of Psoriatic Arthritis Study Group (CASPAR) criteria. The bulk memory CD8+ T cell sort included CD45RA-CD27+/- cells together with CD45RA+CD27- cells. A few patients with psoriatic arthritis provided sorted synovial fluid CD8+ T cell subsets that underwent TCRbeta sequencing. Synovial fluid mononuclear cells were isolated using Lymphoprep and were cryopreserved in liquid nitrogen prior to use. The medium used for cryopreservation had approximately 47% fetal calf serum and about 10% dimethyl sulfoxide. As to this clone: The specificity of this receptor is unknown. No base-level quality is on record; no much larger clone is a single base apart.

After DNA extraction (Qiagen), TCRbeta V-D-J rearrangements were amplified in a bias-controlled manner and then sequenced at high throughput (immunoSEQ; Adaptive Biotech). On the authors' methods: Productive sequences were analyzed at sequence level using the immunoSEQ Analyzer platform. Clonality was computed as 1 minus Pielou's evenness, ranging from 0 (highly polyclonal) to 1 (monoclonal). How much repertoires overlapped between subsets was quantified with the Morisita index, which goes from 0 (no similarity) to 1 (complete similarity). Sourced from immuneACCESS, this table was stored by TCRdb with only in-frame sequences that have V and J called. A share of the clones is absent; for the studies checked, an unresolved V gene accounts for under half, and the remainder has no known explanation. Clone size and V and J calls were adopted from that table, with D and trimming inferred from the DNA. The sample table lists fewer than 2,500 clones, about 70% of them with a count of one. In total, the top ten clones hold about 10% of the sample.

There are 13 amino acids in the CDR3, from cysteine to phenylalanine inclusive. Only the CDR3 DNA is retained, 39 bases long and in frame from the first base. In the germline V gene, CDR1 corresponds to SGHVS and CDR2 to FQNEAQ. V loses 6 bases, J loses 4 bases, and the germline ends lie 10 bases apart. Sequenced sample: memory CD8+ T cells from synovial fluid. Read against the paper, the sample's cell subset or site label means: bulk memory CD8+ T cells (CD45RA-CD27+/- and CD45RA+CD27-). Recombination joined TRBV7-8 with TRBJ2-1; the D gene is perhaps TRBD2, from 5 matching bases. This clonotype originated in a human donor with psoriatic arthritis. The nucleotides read TGTGCCAGCAGAAACACGGGGTACAATGAGCAGTTCTTC. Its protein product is CASRNTGYNEQFF.